This T cell receptor (beta chain) stems from a study of blood T cell repertoires in COVID-19. Study-level information: Sources were T cells, B-cell-depleted T cells, or PBMCs; the material itself was cDNA or gDNA.

The CDR3 consists of 15 residues. The V end lost 5 bases, the J end lost 0 bases, and 10 bases lay between the germline ends. The germline gives CDR1 SEHNR, CDR2 FQNEAQ (reference sequence). Generated by immunoSEQ multiplex PCR, the TCRdb table keeps only in-frame clones and is missing some. The sample yields about 400,000 clones, roughly 88% seen once. Those enrolled, adults aged 18 to 89 years, came from about 24 US areas. Sequencing input: PBMCs or T cells enriched from blood (not recorded which). The source is a woman aged 40 to 55 with acute COVID-19. The V and J genes are TRBV7-9 and TRBJ1-4, with a possible D match to TRBD1 (5 bases). The chain's CDR3 is CASSPRQSTNEKLFF. The CDR3 nucleotides read TGTGCCAGCAGCCCGAGACAGTCAACTAATGAAAAACTGTTTTTT.